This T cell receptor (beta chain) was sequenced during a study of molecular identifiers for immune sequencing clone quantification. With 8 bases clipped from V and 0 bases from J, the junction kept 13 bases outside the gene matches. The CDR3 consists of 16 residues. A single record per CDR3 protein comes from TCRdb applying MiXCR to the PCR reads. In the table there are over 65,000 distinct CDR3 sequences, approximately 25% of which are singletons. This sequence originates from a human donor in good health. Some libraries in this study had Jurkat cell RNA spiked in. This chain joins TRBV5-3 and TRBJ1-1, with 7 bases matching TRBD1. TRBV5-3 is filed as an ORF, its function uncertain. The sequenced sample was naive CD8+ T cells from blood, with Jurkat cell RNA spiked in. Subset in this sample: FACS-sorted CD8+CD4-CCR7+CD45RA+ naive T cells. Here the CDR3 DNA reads TGTGCCAGCGGGGCCCGGGACAGAGGCATGAACACTGAAGCTTTCTTT. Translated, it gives CASGARDRGMNTEAFF.